These T cell receptor beta chains were read from a single sample in a study of blood T cell repertoires in COVID-19. Repertoires were generated with immunoSEQ multiplex PCR, while TCRdb's copy carries only in-frame clones and drops some. Of fewer than 70,000 clones in the sample, roughly 85% were seen once. The sample taken for sequencing was peripheral blood. These receptors all stem from a man in his fifties or sixties with acute or convalescent COVID-19. Both conserved end residues are part of each CDR3. A D gene is named only where the DNA matches it firmly. The listing skips clone size in some rows; elsewhere it reads once, few, many or a size class.

v_call	d_call	clone_size	j_call	cdr3_length	cdr3_nt	cdr3_aa
TRBV18	NA	NA	TRBJ2-6	15	TGTGCCAGCGGCCAGGTCCCTTCTGGGGCCAACGTCCTGACTTTC	CASGQVPSGANVLTF
TRBV18	TRBD1	NA	TRBJ1-1	15	TGTGCCAGCTCACCAAGACAGGGTATGAACACTGAAGCTTTCTTT	CASSPRQGMNTEAFF
TRBV30	NA	NA	TRBJ1-6	10	TGTGCCTGGGGCTCGGGACCCCTCCACTTT	CAWGSGPLHF
TRBV7-2	TRBD1	NA	TRBJ2-7	16	TGTGCCAGCAGCGCAACGCACTGGGACAGGGTAAACGAGCAGTACTTC	CASSATHWDRVNEQYF
TRBV28	NA	NA	TRBJ1-1	15	TGTGCCAGCAGTTTAACATTTTCCGCGAACACTGAAGCTTTCTTT	CASSLTFSANTEAFF
TRBV5-1	NA	NA	TRBJ1-1	17	TGCGCCAGCAGCCCGAGTACTAAAGGATTCATGAACACTGAAGCTTTCTTT	CASSPSTKGFMNTEAFF
TRBV27	TRBD1	NA	TRBJ1-2	14	TGTGCCAGCAGTGCCAAGGGGGCGGGGTGGGGCTACACCTTC	CASSAKGAGWGYTF
TRBV5-4	NA	few	TRBJ2-1	13	TGTGCCAGCAGCTTGCCCCAGGGTAATGAGCAGTTCTTC	CASSLPQGNEQFF
TRBV3-1/TRBV3-2	NA	NA	TRBJ2-5	19	TGTGCCAGCAGCCAGTTACAGGGGGGGCCCTCCTTGGCGGTAGAGACCCAGTACTTC	CASSQLQGGPSLAVETQYF
TRBV5-1	TRBD1	NA	TRBJ1-5	18	TGCGCCAGCAGCTCTCCGGGACAGGGATATAATAGCAATCAGCCCCAGCATTTT	CASSSPGQGYNSNQPQHF
TRBV19	TRBD1	NA	TRBJ2-7	17	TGTGCCAGTAGTATAGTCCTTGACCCCGGGACAGCGTACGAGCAGTACTTC	CASSIVLDPGTAYEQYF
TRBV29-1	NA	once	TRBJ1-1	11	TGCAGCGTTGGGCCCGACACTGAAGCTTTCTTT	CSVGPDTEAFF
TRBV28	NA	NA	TRBJ2-7	14	TGTGCCAGCAGTTCAGAAGACAGGTCCTACGAGCAGTACTTC	CASSSEDRSYEQYF
TRBV27	NA	NA	TRBJ1-4	14	TGTGCCAGCAGGGGGCTAGGGACTAATGAAAAACTGTTTTTT	CASRGLGTNEKLFF
TRBV3-1/TRBV3-2	NA	NA	TRBJ1-4	17	TGTGCCAGCAGCCAAGATTTAGAGTCAGGCGCTAATGAAAAACTGTTTTTT	CASSQDLESGANEKLFF
TRBV12-3/TRBV12-4	NA	once	TRBJ2-5	13	TGTGCCAGCAGTTTAAGCAACCAAGAGACCCAGTACTTC	CASSLSNQETQYF
TRBV4-1	TRBD1	NA	TRBJ2-7	15	TGCGCCAGCAGCCAAGGACAGGGGGGAACCTACGAGCAGTACTTC	CASSQGQGGTYEQYF
TRBV29-1	TRBD1	few	TRBJ2-3	12	TGCAGCACACGACAGGGTCCAGATACGCAGTATTTT	CSTRQGPDTQYF
TRBV10-3	NA	NA	TRBJ1-2	13	TGTGCCATCAGCCCAGGGTTGCGCTATGGCTACACCTTC	CAISPGLRYGYTF
TRBV12-3/TRBV12-4	NA	NA	TRBJ2-3	12	TGTGCCAGCAGTTCCTTCACAGATACGCAGTATTTT	CASSSFTDTQYF
TRBV28	TRBD1	NA	TRBJ1-5	14	TGTGCCAGCAGTTTAGGGACAGGCACAGCTCGCTTGGATTTT	CASSLGTGTARLDF
TRBV7-6	NA	NA	TRBJ2-5	12	TGTGCCAGCAGCCCCCTCCAAGAGACCCAGTACTTC	CASSPLQETQYF
TRBV6-5	TRBD2	NA	TRBJ2-2	12	TGTGCCAGCAGGGGGGGGTCCGGGGAGCTGTTTTTT	CASRGGSGELFF
TRBV5-6	TRBD1	NA	TRBJ2-7	16	TGTGCCAGCAGTCATCGGACAGGGACGATTTCCTACGAGCAGTACTTC	CASSHRTGTISYEQYF
TRBV6-1	NA	NA	TRBJ1-2	15	TGTGCCAGCAGTGATGAGCGGGGTAGAGGCTATGGCTACACCTTC	CASSDERGRGYGYTF
TRBV27	NA	NA	TRBJ2-7	15	TGTGCCAGCAGAAAAGGGACTGACTACCCCTACGAGCAGTACTTC	CASRKGTDYPYEQYF
TRBV3-1/TRBV3-2	NA	few	TRBJ1-4	14	TGTGCCAGCAGCCAAACAGGGTTTAATGAAAAACTGTTTTTT	CASSQTGFNEKLFF
TRBV19	TRBD1	NA	TRBJ2-2	15	TGTGCCAGTAGTAAGGACAGGGTGGGGACCGGGGAGCTGTTTTTT	CASSKDRVGTGELFF
TRBV12-3/TRBV12-4	NA	NA	TRBJ2-2	13	TGTGCCAGCAGTCTTCGACAGGTTAGGGAGCTGTTTTTT	CASSLRQVRELFF
TRBV7-3	NA	NA	TRBJ1-1	13	TGTGCCAGCAGCTTATTATGGAACACTGAAGCTTTCTTT	CASSLLWNTEAFF
TRBV2	NA	NA	TRBJ1-3	16	TGTGCCAGCAGTGGCGGCAGGGCTAACTCTGGAAACACCATATATTTT	CASSGGRANSGNTIYF
TRBV7-8	NA	NA	TRBJ1-5	13	TGTGCCAGCAGCTGGGAGGGGGAACAGCCCCAGCATTTT	CASSWEGEQPQHF
TRBV5-1	NA	NA	TRBJ2-7	14	TGCGCCAGCAGCTACCGGGACGGGGGCTACGAGCAGTACTTC	CASSYRDGGYEQYF
TRBV2	NA	NA	TRBJ2-2	14	TGTGCCAGCAGGGGGACATCGAACACCGGGGAGCTGTTTTTT	CASRGTSNTGELFF
TRBV28	NA	many	TRBJ1-2	13	TGTGCCAGCACCCCTTCGACGTTGGAGGGCTACACCTTC	CASTPSTLEGYTF
TRBV5-1	NA	NA	TRBJ1-3	14	TGCGCCAGCACCGGGTCCGGGACAAGTAACACCATATATTTT	CASTGSGTSNTIYF
TRBV2	NA	few	TRBJ1-5	15	TGTGCCAGCAGTGCAGGGATTTATAGCAATCAGCCCCAGCATTTT	CASSAGIYSNQPQHF
TRBV5-4	NA	once	TRBJ2-7	13	TGTGCCAGCAGCCAGGGGCCAGGGGATGAGCAGTACTTC	CASSQGPGDEQYF
TRBV5-1	NA	NA	TRBJ1-1	15	TGCGCCAGCAGCCTAACTCCGGGTCACACGGGTGAAGCTTTCTTT	CASSLTPGHTGEAFF
TRBV7-6	TRBD2	NA	TRBJ2-2	15	TGTGCCAGCAGTAAAAGCGGGGGGAACACCGGGGAGCTGTTTTTT	CASSKSGGNTGELFF
TRBV11-3	NA	NA	TRBJ1-1	13	TGTGCCAGCAGCTTGAACAGGTGGACTGAAGCTTTCTTT	CASSLNRWTEAFF
TRBV7-9	NA	NA	TRBJ1-2	14	TGTGCCAGCAGCTTGGGGGGAAATTGGGATGGCTACACCTTC	CASSLGGNWDGYTF
TRBV18	NA	NA	TRBJ1-4	16	TGTGCCAGCTCACCACCCGGACAGCTACCGGGAGAAAAACTGTTTTTT	CASSPPGQLPGEKLFF
TRBV6-5	NA	NA	TRBJ1-1	14	TGTGCCAGCAGGCCCGACAGGACGGATCGTAAAGCTTTCTTT	CASRPDRTDRKAFF